These 10 T cell receptor beta chains share one sample of origin, sequenced in a study of identifying expanded T cells in peripheral blood. Generated by immunoSEQ multiplex PCR, the TCRdb table keeps only in-frame clones and is missing some. The data hold approximately 130,000 clones, with more than 75% observed a single time. Sequences were obtained from blood. Receptors were obtained from a person aged 18-69 years in good health.

The chain carries TRBV7-9 and TRBJ1-2; perhaps TRBD1 as D (6 bases). CDR3 length: 14 amino acids. With 8 bases removed from V and 6 bases from J, the gap between germline ends came to 19 bases. Germline lookup yields CDR1 SEHNR and CDR2 FQNEAQ (reference sequence). The CDR3 loop is CASLHTGTLNGYTF. CDR3 sequence (DNA): TGTGCCAGCTTACATACAGGGACGTTGAATGGCTACACCTTC.

This clone is a singleton in its sample. This chain connects TRBV5-1 to TRBJ1-1; possible D gene TRBD1, 6 bases. The CDR3 length is 15 residues. CDR1 and CDR2 (germline): SGHRS, YFSETQ. V lost 4 bases, J lost 4 bases, and 17 bases lay in between. The CDR3 region has the DNA TGCGCCAGCAGCGTTCAAATCAGGGGAGGCACTGAAGCTTTCTTT. Translating gives CASSVQIRGGTEAFF. The variable domain in full, with the rest retrieved from reference TRBV5-1 and TRBJ1-1, is KAGVTQTPRYLIKTRGQQVTLSCSPISGHRSVSWYQQTPGQGLQFLFEYFSETQRNKGNFPGRFSGRQFSNSRSEMNVSTLELGDSALYLCASSVQIRGGTEAFFGQGTRLTVV.

This chain links TRBV7-6 with TRBJ2-5; D is undetermined. V lost 5 bases and J lost 5, with 18 bases in between. The CDR3 contains 15 residues. Germline-derived CDR1 and CDR2 are SGHVS and FNYEAQ. CDR3 nucleotide sequence: TGTGCCAGCAGCATCCAAGGGCCTCAAAGCGAGACCCAGTACTTC. This codes for CASSIQGPQSETQYF.

The chain combines TRBV7-2 with TRBJ2-2; D not certain. This CDR3 has 14 amino acids. V was shortened by 1 base and J by 8 bases, with 11 bases between the two germline ends. Germline V lookup: CDR1 SGHTA, CDR2 FQGNSA. CDR3 loop: CASSLGLIVGELFF. Here the CDR3 DNA reads TGTGCCAGCAGCTTAGGTCTCATCGTAGGGGAGCTGTTTTTT.

The V and J genes are TRBV7-9 and TRBJ2-7, with 8 bases identical to TRBD1. This CDR3 comprises 16 residues. The J segment lost 2 bases and the V segment lost 0 bases, leaving 6 bases of the junction unmatched. Germline V lookup: CDR1 SEHNR, CDR2 FQNEAQ (reference sequence). As DNA, the CDR3 is TGTGCCAGCAGCTTAGCCAAAGGGACAGGTACCTACGAGCAGTACTTC. It encodes CASSLAKGTGTYEQYF.

The CDR3 coding sequence is TGTGCCTGGAATAAAGGGGGTTTGGAGACCCAGTACTTC. Its protein product is CAWNKGGLETQYF. The chain employs TRBV30 and TRBJ2-5, with D maybe TRBD1 (6 bases). The germline V gene encodes CDR1 GTSNPN and CDR2 SVGIG (reference sequence). The V end lost 4 bases, the J end lost 5 bases, and 14 bases lay between the germline ends. CDR3 length equals 13 residues.

This chain uses TRBV9 with TRBJ1-6; TRBD1 aligns across 10 bases. There are 15 residues in the CDR3. The germline gives CDR1 SGDLS, CDR2 YYNGEE. With 2 bases clipped from V and 9 bases from J, the junction kept 5 bases outside the gene matches. The CDR3 region has the DNA TGTGCCAGCAGCGTTGGGACAGGGGTCGGTTCACCCCTCCACTTT. Translation gives CASSVGTGVGSPLHF.

The chain carries TRBV6-5 and TRBJ2-7; 7 bases match TRBD1. Germline CDR1 MNHEY, CDR2 SVGAGI. The length of the CDR3 is 13 residues. Germline trimming cut 6 bases from V and 3 bases from J; bases unmatched to any gene: 5. CDR3 bases: TGTGCCAGCAGGCAGGGACAGAGCTACGAGCAGTACTTC. Protein sequence: CASRQGQSYEQYF.

The V call is TRBV7-9, the J call TRBJ2-7; maybe TRBD1 (6 bases). Germline-derived CDR1 and CDR2 are SEHNR and FQNEAQ (reference sequence). CDR3 length: 13 residues. The germline V and J ends were trimmed by 1 base and 12 bases, with 16 bases remaining between them. CDR3 loop: CASSLVTGRESYF. The CDR3 DNA reads as TGTGCCAGCAGCTTAGTAACAGGGAGAGAGTCGTACTTC.

There are a few counts of this clone. Written as DNA, the CDR3 is TGTGCCAGCAGCTTAGCCCCAGAGACTGAAGCTTTCTTT. Its protein is CASSLAPETEAFF. This chain links TRBV7-8 with TRBJ1-1; D gene ambiguous. The V gene's germline CDR1 is SGHVS and CDR2 FQNEAQ. Trimming took off 0 bases at V and 5 bases at J, with 7 bases between the two ends. The CDR3 totals 13 residues.